A single sample gave rise to the 22 T cell receptor beta chains below, sequenced in a study of blood T cell repertoires in COVID-19. Assay: immunoSEQ multiplex PCR; the TCRdb copy retains only in-frame clones and omits some. There are roughly 260,000 clones in the sample; roughly nine tenths occur only once, and roughly 9.8% lies in the top ten. The specimen sequenced was peripheral blood. Source of these receptors: a middle-aged man who had recovered from COVID-19.

The gene calls are TRBV7-2 and TRBJ2-1, with D perhaps TRBD2 (5 bases). This CDR3 has 13 amino acids. Trimming removed 0 bases from V and 10 bases from J, with 10 bases in between. The germline V gene has CDR1 SGHTA and CDR2 FQGNSA. In DNA, the CDR3 is TGTGCCAGCAGCTTAGCGCGGGTAGAAGAGCAGTTCTTC. The encoded protein is CASSLARVEEQFF. The full variable domain, in which reference TRBV7-2 and TRBJ2-1 provide the parts outside the CDR3, is GAGVSQSPSNKVTEKGKDVELRCDPISGHTALYWYRQSLGQGLEFLIYFQGNSAPDKSGLPSDRFSAERTGGSVSTLTIQRTQQEDSAVYLCASSLARVEEQFFGPGTRLTVL.

This chain connects TRBV4-3 to TRBJ2-7; no reliable D call. CDR1 is LGHNA and CDR2 is YSLEER in the germline V gene. This CDR3 is 15 amino acids long. Trimming removed 0 bases from V and 2 bases from J, with 11 bases in between. The CDR3 loop reads CASSQDLGGPYEQYF. CDR3 sequence (DNA): TGCGCCAGCAGCCAAGACCTGGGTGGGCCCTACGAGCAGTACTTC.

The CDR3 region is CASSPITGPSGNTIYF. CDR3 coding DNA: TGTGCCAGCAGCCCTATTACAGGGCCCTCTGGAAACACCATATATTTT. The rearrangement uses TRBV27 and TRBJ1-3; tentatively, D is TRBD1 (6 bases). Germline loops: CDR1 MNHEY, CDR2 SMNVEV (reference sequence). Deletions cut 6 bases from V and 0 bases from J, with 15 bases between. The CDR3 contains 16 residues.

The chain uses TRBV20-1 and TRBJ2-3; TRBD1 aligns across 7 bases. Losses at the gene ends were 3 bases for V and 8 bases for J; bases not matched to a gene: 8. This CDR3 comprises 13 residues. Germline V gene sequence: CDR1 DFQATT, CDR2 SNEGSKA (reference sequence). The CDR3 loop is CSASSAPGGTQYF. The CDR3 region has the DNA TGCAGTGCTAGTTCCGCCCCAGGGGGTACGCAGTATTTT.

CDR3 protein: CASSLSGGSWETQYF. The CDR3 coding sequence is TGTGCCAGCAGCCTTTCAGGGGGGAGTTGGGAGACCCAGTACTTC. This sequence joins TRBV5-8 and TRBJ2-5; tentative D call: TRBD1 (7 bases). Germline values: CDR1 SGHTS, CDR2 YDEGEE. The CDR3 has 15 residues. Deletions cut 4 bases from V and 5 bases from J, with 18 bases between.

The chain has TRBV7-3 and TRBJ2-1; tentative D call: TRBD1 (5 bases). Germline values: CDR1 SGHTA, CDR2 FQGTGA. V lost 0 bases and J lost 7, with 19 bases in between. The CDR3 length is 17 residues. The DNA of the CDR3 is TGTGCCAGCAGCTTAACGGTGAAGGTCCTAGGGGATAATGAGCAGTTCTTC. Translating gives CASSLTVKVLGDNEQFF.

The gene calls are TRBV9 and TRBJ2-5, with 7 bases lining up with TRBD2. The germline V gene encodes CDR1 SGDLS and CDR2 YYNGEE. The CDR3 loop spans 14 amino acids. Trimming removed 4 bases from V and 0 bases from J; junction bases left unmatched: 3. The CDR3, as DNA: TGTGCCAGCAGCCAAGGGACTAACCAAGAGACCCAGTACTTC. Its translation is CASSQGTNQETQYF. Using reference TRBV9 and TRBJ2-5 for the parts outside the CDR3, the full variable domain is DSGVTQTPKHLITATGQRVTLRCSPRSGDLSVYWYQQSLDQGLQFLIQYYNGEERAKGNILERFSAQQFPDLHSELNLSSLELGDSALYFCASSQGTNQETQYFGPGTRLLVL.

The chain carries TRBV7-9 and TRBJ2-3, with 8 bases matching TRBD2. This CDR3 comprises 15 residues. Germline V gene lookup returns CDR1 SEHNR and CDR2 FQNEAQ (reference sequence). V was clipped by 5 bases and J by 3 bases; unmatched bases: 7. DNA of the CDR3: TGTGCCAGCAGCGGCTGGGGCGGGGGGACAGATACGCAGTATTTT. Translating gives CASSGWGGGTDTQYF.

The chain combines TRBV10-3 with TRBJ1-2; maybe TRBD1 (6 bases). The CDR3 length is 16 residues. The V end was cut by 6 bases, the J end by 1 base, with 18 bases between. Germline V CDR1 and CDR2: ENHRY, SYGVKD. The CDR3 spells CAIRETWTDNNYGYTF. In nucleotides, the CDR3 is TGTGCCATCAGGGAAACTTGGACAGATAATAACTATGGCTACACCTTC.

V gene TRBV27 combines with J gene TRBJ2-7; the D gene is possibly TRBD2 (7 bases). V was shortened by 5 bases and J by 3 bases, with 23 bases between the two germline ends. In germline, CDR1 is MNHEY, CDR2 SMNVEV (reference sequence). The CDR3 totals 17 residues. The CDR3 DNA reads TGTGCCAGCAGTCTTCAAGGGGGGGTTGCCCAGATCTACGAGCAGTACTTC. Encoded protein: CASSLQGGVAQIYEQYF.

The V gene is TRBV2, the J gene TRBJ1-2, with 10 bases fitting TRBD1. The germline gives CDR1 SNHLY, CDR2 FYNNEI. Trimming at V came to 6 bases and at J to 7 bases, leaving 11 bases not matched to a gene. The CDR3 sequence is 15 residues long. The DNA of the CDR3 is TGTGCCAGCAGAGAGTTTGGGACAGGGGCAGGTGGCTACACCTTC. Protein product: CASREFGTGAGGYTF.

This clone showed up just once. This chain uses TRBV27 with TRBJ1-1, with D perhaps matching TRBD1 (5 bases). V was pared by 6 bases and J by 0 bases, with 17 bases between. The V gene's germline CDR1 is MNHEY and CDR2 SMNVEV (reference sequence). CDR3 length: 16 residues. The CDR3 coding sequence is TGTGCCAGCAGCTCCCGACAGAACGCAATGAACACTGAAGCTTTCTTT. It translates to CASSSRQNAMNTEAFF.

The J gene is TRBJ2-1, the V gene TRBV5-1; a possible D gene is TRBD2 (7 bases). Trimming took off 6 bases at V and 6 bases at J, with 16 bases between the two ends. Per germline, CDR1 SGHRS and CDR2 YFSETQ. The CDR3 runs 14 residues. The CDR3 DNA follows: TGCGCCAGCACCGAGGGGGGGCTCACCAATGAGCAGTTCTTC. It encodes CASTEGGLTNEQFF.

A few counts support this clone. The V gene is TRBV25-1, the J gene TRBJ2-7, with 7 bases matching TRBD2. The CDR3 has 15 amino acids. V was pared by 10 bases and J by 5 bases, with 17 bases of the junction left unmatched. Germline V CDR1 and CDR2: MGHDK, SYGVNS. The CDR3 region has the DNA TGTGCCACGTCGGGAGAGACTAGCCCCGGGGACGAGCAGTACTTC. Its protein product is CATSGETSPGDEQYF.

The chain carries TRBV7-2 and TRBJ2-5; 10 bases match TRBD1. The germline V gene encodes CDR1 SGHTA and CDR2 FQGNSA. CDR3 length: 16 amino acids. V shed 5 bases and J 5 bases; nucleotides not matched to a gene: 11. CDR3 residues: CASSPRQGAQRETQYF. CDR3 nucleotide sequence: TGTGCCAGCAGCCCCAGACAGGGGGCGCAGAGGGAGACCCAGTACTTC.

V and J are TRBV6-2 or TRBV6-3 and TRBJ2-3; weak D call: TRBD1 (6 bases). The CDR3 runs 11 residues. The V and J ends lost 6 bases and 6 bases respectively, with 7 bases between them. Germline values: CDR1 MNHEY, CDR2 SVGEGT. DNA for the CDR3: TGTGCCAGCAGCACAGGGGATACGCAGTATTTT. This translates into CASSTGDTQYF.

The V gene is TRBV27, the J gene TRBJ2-7; a possible D gene is TRBD1 (8 bases). Looked up from germline, CDR1 is MNHEY and CDR2 is SMNVEV (reference sequence). Between the trimmed V and J ends, which lost 2 bases and 1 base, there was a span of 21 bases. The CDR3 runs 18 residues. The CDR3 coding sequence is TGTGCCAGCAGTTTAGGGTCAGGGGGCGGGAGAGGTTCCTACGAGCAGTACTTC. It specifies CASSLGSGGGRGSYEQYF.

The rearrangement uses TRBV19 and TRBJ1-1, with 7 bases aligning to TRBD1. There are 14 residues in the CDR3. The V gene end was trimmed by 7 bases and the J gene end by 1 base; junction bases not matched to a gene: 6. CDR1 is LNHDA and CDR2 is SQIVND in the germline V gene (reference sequence). The CDR3 reads CASKRQGTNTEAFF. The CDR3 bases are TGTGCCAGTAAACGACAGGGAACGAACACTGAAGCTTTCTTT.

The V call is TRBV4-3, the J call TRBJ2-3; 8 bases fit TRBD1. CDR1 and CDR2 from the germline V gene are LGHNA and YSLEER. With V trimmed by 1 base and J by 4 bases, 7 bases remained unmatched. The CDR3 covers 16 residues. The CDR3 sequence is CASSQGPRQGPDTQYF. The DNA of the CDR3 is TGCGCCAGCAGCCAAGGCCCCCGACAGGGGCCAGATACGCAGTATTTT.

The rearrangement links TRBV6-5 to TRBJ1-2; 10 nucleotides align to TRBD1. J gave up 8 bases and V 7 bases, and 10 bases lay outside the gene matches. Germline values: CDR1 MNHEY, CDR2 SVGAGI. The CDR3 contains 14 residues. Written as DNA, the CDR3 is TGTGCCAGCAAGCGACAGGGGGCTGGAGGAGGCTACACCTTC. It is translated as CASKRQGAGGGYTF.

The chain employs TRBV19 and TRBJ1-1; tentative D call: TRBD1 (5 bases). V dropped 4 bases and J dropped 5 bases, with 14 bases sitting between them. The CDR3 has 14 amino acids. Germline V lookup: CDR1 LNHDA, CDR2 SQIVND (reference sequence). The CDR3 DNA is TGTGCCAGTAGTAAACCCAGGGCTCGAACTGAAGCTTTCTTT. This gives the protein CASSKPRARTEAFF.

CDR3 region: CASSPGTGYQPQHF. The CDR3 DNA sequence: TGTGCCAGCAGCCCCGGGACAGGGTATCAGCCCCAGCATTTT. The chain carries TRBV6-5 and TRBJ1-5; 9 bases line up with TRBD1. Germline V gene lookup returns CDR1 MNHEY and CDR2 SVGAGI. The CDR3 length is 14 residues. Trimming at V came to 6 bases and at J to 5 bases, leaving 5 bases not matched to a gene.